Following are 19 T cell receptor beta chains from one sample sequenced in a study of cytomegalovirus exposure and HLA in healthy donors (dated by TCRdb to 2016 to 2017). Library preparation was by the immunoSEQ multiplex PCR assay. The multiplex PCR relied on a mix of 60 forward primers for TCR Vbeta segments and 13 reverse primers for TCR Jbeta segments. TCRdb took over this immuneACCESS table, retaining in-frame rearrangements with V and J assigned. Such tables are incomplete; in checked studies, under half of the missing clones stem from an unresolved V gene, and the remainder is unexplained. The sample has more than 150,000 clones on record, 82% of them singletons. About 1.6% of the sample is held by the ten biggest clonotypes. Source material: PBMCs. These receptors came from a man between 35 and 55 years old in good health and CMV-seronegative.

The V gene is TRBV4-2, the J gene TRBJ2-2; the D gene is possibly TRBD2 (5 bases). Germline V CDR1 and CDR2: LGHNA, YNFKEQ. Trimming pared 1 base from V and 0 bases from J, leaving 6 bases between. The CDR3 is 15 amino acids. CDR3 protein: CASSQVGTNTGELFF. For the CDR3, the DNA is TGTGCCAGCAGCCAAGTCGGGACGAACACCGGGGAGCTGTTTTTT.

The rearrangement joins TRBV7-2 to TRBJ2-7, with 9 bases lining up with TRBD2. Germline CDR1 reads SGHTA; CDR2 reads FQGNSA. CDR3 length: 15 residues. V trimming: 5 bases; J trimming: 0 bases; junction bases outside the gene matches: 5. The CDR3 loop reads CASSDSGSPSYEQYF. The CDR3 bases are TGTGCCAGCAGCGATAGCGGGAGCCCCTCCTACGAGCAGTACTTC.

This chain links TRBV5-4 with TRBJ1-2, with TRBD1 matching 8 bases. Per germline, CDR1 SGHNT and CDR2 YYREEE (reference sequence). The CDR3 is 14 amino acids. V lost 4 bases, J lost 3 bases, and 5 bases stayed unmatched. DNA for the CDR3: TGTGCCAGCAGCCAAGGGACAGGTCACTATGGCTACACCTTC. Translated, it gives CASSQGTGHYGYTF.

V usage is TRBV11-2 and J usage is TRBJ2-1; 7 bases line up with TRBD1. V shed 5 bases and J 1 base; nucleotides not matched to a gene: 8. The CDR3 has 16 residues. CDR1 is SGHAT and CDR2 is FQNNGV in the germline V gene. CDR3: CASSHKGALSYNEQFF. CDR3 sequence (DNA): TGTGCCAGCAGCCACAAGGGGGCTCTGTCCTACAATGAGCAGTTCTTC.

The rearrangement joins TRBV19 to TRBJ2-7; the match to TRBD1 covers 7 bases. J lost 2 bases, V lost 5 bases, and 6 bases had no gene match. CDR3 length: 14 amino acids. CDR1 is LNHDA and CDR2 is SQIVND in the germline V gene (reference sequence). The CDR3 DNA follows: TGTGCCAGTAGTTCCCGGGACAGAACCTACGAGCAGTACTTC. Amino acid sequence: CASSSRDRTYEQYF.

This clone was seen once. The V gene is TRBV19, the J gene TRBJ2-3, with a possible D match to TRBD2 (6 bases). Germline V gene lookup returns CDR1 LNHDA and CDR2 SQIVND (reference sequence). The CDR3 has 15 residues. V lost 5 bases, J lost 3 bases, and 15 bases lay in between. CDR3 region: CASSVSGRGTDTQYF. The CDR3 coding sequence is TGTGCCAGTAGTGTTTCAGGGCGGGGTACAGATACGCAGTATTTT.

The CDR3 sequence: CASSEQLAVNNEQFF. For the CDR3, the DNA is TGTGCCAGCAGTGAACAGCTAGCGGTTAACAATGAGCAGTTCTTC. The V gene is TRBV2, the J gene TRBJ2-1; 7 nucleotides align to TRBD2. The CDR3 extends over 15 amino acids. The germline CDR1 and CDR2 sequences are SNHLY and FYNNEI. The V segment lost 2 bases and the J segment 5 bases; nucleotides outside the gene matches: 6.

The chain has TRBV28 and TRBJ1-5; TRBD1 agrees at 11 bases. V lost 7 bases to trimming and J lost 0 bases; unmatched junction nucleotides: 11. The CDR3 is 18 residues long. Germline assignment: CDR1 MDHEN and CDR2 SYDVKM. CDR3 amino acids: CASKTPGQGVYSNQPQHF. The CDR3 DNA is TGTGCCAGCAAAACTCCGGGACAGGGGGTTTATAGCAATCAGCCCCAGCATTTT.

In its sample, this clone was seen a few times. V gene TRBV28 combines with J gene TRBJ1-5, with TRBD1 as a possible D gene (5 bases). Germline CDR1 MDHEN, CDR2 SYDVKM. The CDR3 sequence is 13 residues long. V shed 4 bases and J shed 7 bases, with 11 bases lying between them. DNA of the CDR3: TGTGCCAGCAGTTCCAGGGCTGGACAGCCCCAGCATTTT. Its translation: CASSSRAGQPQHF.

This clone was seen a handful of times. V usage is TRBV19 and J usage is TRBJ2-2; D remains unclear. Between the trimmed V and J ends, which lost 2 bases and 7 bases, there was a span of 8 bases. Looked up from germline, CDR1 is LNHDA and CDR2 is SQIVND (reference sequence). This CDR3 contains 13 residues. The CDR3 spells CASSIMLIGELFF. The CDR3 DNA is TGTGCCAGTAGTATAATGTTAATCGGGGAGCTGTTTTTT.

The V gene is TRBV5-4, the J gene TRBJ2-5; weak D call: TRBD2 (6 bases). Germline V gene sequence: CDR1 SGHNT, CDR2 YYREEE (reference sequence). Between the trimmed V and J ends, which lost 3 bases and 7 bases, there was a span of 13 bases. This CDR3 is built from 13 residues. Here the CDR3 reads CASSSGLGGTQYF. The CDR3 coding sequence is TGTGCCAGCAGCTCGGGGTTGGGAGGGACCCAGTACTTC.

The rearrangement joins TRBV7-2 to TRBJ2-2, with TRBD2 matching over 11 bases. V lost 4 bases and J lost 5; bases outside the gene matches: 9. Looked up from germline, CDR1 is SGHTA and CDR2 is FQGNSA. The CDR3 is 17 residues long. CDR3 loop: CASSSGTSGRATGELFF. The DNA for the CDR3 is TGTGCCAGCAGCTCCGGGACTAGCGGAAGGGCGACCGGGGAGCTGTTTTTT.

The chain is built from TRBV18 and TRBJ2-5; maybe TRBD1 (7 bases). Between the trimmed V and J ends, which lost 6 bases and 5 bases, there was a span of 13 bases. CDR3 length: 13 residues. Germline V CDR1 and CDR2: KGHSH, LQKENI. The CDR3 nucleotides read TGTGCCAGCTCCGGAGGGGGCGGCGAGACCCAGTACTTC. Its protein product is CASSGGGGETQYF.

J is TRBJ1-1 and V is TRBV7-3; D not certain. Per the germline V gene, CDR1 is SGHTA and CDR2 is FQGTGA. V lost 1 base, J lost 5 bases, and 8 bases lay in between. The CDR3 covers 13 residues. CDR3: CASSLNRGTEAFF. In DNA form, the CDR3 reads TGTGCCAGCAGCTTAAATCGGGGAACTGAAGCTTTCTTT.

This chain joins TRBV19 and TRBJ2-1; possibly TRBD2 for D (5 bases). The CDR3 contains 13 residues. Deletions cut 4 bases from V and 7 bases from J, with 11 bases between. CDR1 LNHDA and CDR2 SQIVND come from the germline V gene (reference sequence). In nucleotides, the CDR3 is TGTGCCAGTAGTAAGGCTAGCCTGAATGAGCAGTTCTTC. It encodes CASSKASLNEQFF.

The gene calls are TRBV5-6 and TRBJ2-7; 9 bases fit TRBD1. V lost 3 bases and J lost 3; bases outside the gene matches: 4. The CDR3 has 14 residues. The V gene's germline CDR1 is SGHDT and CDR2 YYEEEE. CDR3 region: CASSSRDRDYEQYF. Written as DNA, the CDR3 is TGTGCCAGCAGCTCAAGGGACAGGGACTACGAGCAGTACTTC. Drawing the rest from reference TRBV5-6 and TRBJ2-7, the complete variable domain is DAGVTQSPTHLIKTRGQQVTLRCSPKSGHDTVSWYQQALGQGPQFIFQYYEEEERQRGNFPDRFSGHQFPNYSSELNVNALLLGDSALYLCASSSRDRDYEQYFGPGTRLTVT.

The V and J genes are TRBV10-2 and TRBJ1-1; 7 nucleotides agree with TRBD1. Per germline, CDR1 WSHSY and CDR2 SAAADI. CDR3 length: 14 residues. Trimming removed 5 bases from V and 1 base from J; junction bases left unmatched: 4. CDR3 nucleotides: TGCGCCAGCAGTCCCTGGGACAGGAACACTGAAGCTTTCTTT. As protein: CASSPWDRNTEAFF.

This rearrangement joins TRBV5-1 to TRBJ2-2; weak D call: TRBD1 (5 bases). V gave up 4 bases and J gave up 0 bases, with 10 bases separating them. Germline values: CDR1 SGHRS, CDR2 YFSETQ. This CDR3 region has 15 residues. This CDR3 reads CASSPDSANTGELFF. CDR3 bases: TGCGCCAGCAGCCCTGACAGCGCGAACACCGGGGAGCTGTTTTTT.

CDR3 region: CASSFGLSGGGGDTQYF. The CDR3 nucleotides read TGTGCCAGCAGTTTTGGACTTTCGGGGGGTGGAGGAGATACGCAGTATTTT. This chain joins TRBV28 and TRBJ2-3; the match to TRBD2 covers 7 bases. This CDR3 is built from 17 residues. Germline V lookup: CDR1 MDHEN, CDR2 SYDVKM. V was clipped by 3 bases and J by 5 bases; unmatched bases: 14.